What follows are 8 T cell receptor beta chains derived from one specimen sequenced in a study of blood T cell repertoires in COVID-19. Assay used: immunoSEQ multiplex PCR; TCRdb lists only in-frame clones, some missing. The table records approximately 72,000 clones, roughly 86% of them present only once. Sequencing was done on a sample of peripheral blood. These receptors were obtained from a man between 60 and 75 years old with acute or convalescent COVID-19.

The rearrangement links TRBV9 to TRBJ2-1; 8 bases match TRBD2. The junction had 9 bases not matched to a gene; V was cut back by 0 bases and J by 13 bases. CDR3 size: 14 residues. Germline V gene lookup returns CDR1 SGDLS and CDR2 YYNGEE. CDR3 in DNA: TGTGCCAGCAGCGTAGTAGATCCAGCGGGGGATCAGTTCTTC. This gives the protein CASSVVDPAGDQFF.

V is TRBV6-1 and J is TRBJ1-3; 7 positions match TRBD1. CDR3 length: 15 residues. The ends lost 2 bases at V and 3 bases at J; junction bases unmatched: 4. CDR1 is MNHNS, CDR2 SASEGT, per germline. The CDR3 sequence: CASSESGQRGNTIYF. The DNA for the CDR3 is TGTGCCAGCAGTGAATCGGGACAGCGTGGAAACACCATATATTTT.

CDR3 in amino acids: CASTRSSGGDYEQYF. As DNA, the CDR3 is TGTGCCAGCACCAGATCTAGCGGGGGGGATTACGAGCAGTACTTC. The chain employs TRBV6-5 and TRBJ2-7; 12 nucleotides match TRBD2. Germline lookup yields CDR1 MNHEY and CDR2 SVGAGI. The ends lost 7 bases at V and 4 bases at J; junction bases unmatched: 8. The CDR3 consists of 15 residues.

This clone appeared a few times. The J gene is TRBJ2-2, the V gene TRBV2; a possible D gene is TRBD1 (6 bases). Trimming stripped 5 bases from V and 5 bases from J, with 9 bases between. The CDR3 extends over 13 amino acids. Germline values: CDR1 SNHLY, CDR2 FYNNEI. CDR3 region: CASSPTGTGELFF. The CDR3 coding sequence is TGTGCCAGCAGTCCCACAGGGACCGGGGAGCTGTTTTTT.

A few counts support this clone. This chain connects TRBV20-1 to TRBJ1-4; D is undetermined. Germline-derived CDR1 and CDR2 are DFQATT and SNEGSKA (reference sequence). V was shortened by 3 bases and J by 4 bases, with 6 bases between the two germline ends. This CDR3 has 12 residues. The CDR3 coding sequence is TGCAGTGCTAGTTTTAATAATGAAAAACTGTTTTTT. This gives the protein CSASFNNEKLFF.

The chain uses TRBV4-1 and TRBJ2-5; D not resolved. The CDR3 is 13 amino acids. From germline, CDR1 is MGHRA and CDR2 YSYEKL. Trimming pared 3 bases from V and 2 bases from J, leaving 7 bases between. The CDR3 protein is CASSQSQQETQYF. In DNA form, the CDR3 reads TGCGCCAGCAGCCAGTCACAGCAAGAGACCCAGTACTTC.

The table lists this clone with a few counts. The chain has TRBV2 and TRBJ1-4, with 11 bases identical to TRBD1. CDR1 and CDR2 from the germline V gene are SNHLY and FYNNEI. The V gene end was trimmed by 5 bases and the J gene end by 5 bases; junction bases not matched to a gene: 4. The CDR3 has 15 amino acids. CDR3: CASSWDRGGNEKLFF. The CDR3 DNA sequence: TGTGCCAGCAGTTGGGACAGGGGGGGGAATGAAAAACTGTTTTTT.

The V and J genes are TRBV5-1 and TRBJ2-1, with D perhaps matching TRBD1 (6 bases). V lost 4 bases, J lost 9 bases, and 11 bases lay in between. This CDR3 region has 12 residues. Germline values: CDR1 SGHRS, CDR2 YFSETQ. This CDR3 reads CASSTQGSEQFF. As DNA, the CDR3 is TGCGCCAGCAGCACCCAGGGGTCTGAGCAGTTCTTC.